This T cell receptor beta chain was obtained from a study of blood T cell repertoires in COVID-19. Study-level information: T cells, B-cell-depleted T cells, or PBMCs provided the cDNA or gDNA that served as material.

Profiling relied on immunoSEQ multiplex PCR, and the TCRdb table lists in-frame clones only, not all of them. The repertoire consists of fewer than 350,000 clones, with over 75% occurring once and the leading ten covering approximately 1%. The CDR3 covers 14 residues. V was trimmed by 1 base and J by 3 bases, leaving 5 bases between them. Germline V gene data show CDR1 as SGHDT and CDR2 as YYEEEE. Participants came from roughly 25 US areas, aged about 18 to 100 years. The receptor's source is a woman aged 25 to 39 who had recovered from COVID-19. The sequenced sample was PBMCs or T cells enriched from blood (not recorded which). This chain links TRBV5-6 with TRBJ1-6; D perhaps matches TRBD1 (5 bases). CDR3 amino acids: CASSLQGYNSPLHF. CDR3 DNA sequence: TGTGCCAGCAGCTTGCAGGGCTATAATTCACCCCTCCACTTT.